The entry below gives a single T cell receptor (beta chain) sequence along with its context. What it recognizes is unknown. Germline values: CDR1 SGDLS, CDR2 YYNGEE. Trimming at V came to 3 bases and at J to 7 bases, leaving 10 bases not matched to a gene. There are 15 residues in the CDR3. Profiling relied on immunoSEQ multiplex PCR, and the TCRdb table lists in-frame clones only, not all of them. This sample has roughly 250,000 clones, with roughly 74% found just once. This entry comes from a study of cytotoxic CD8 clonotypes in ibrutinib-treated CLL. Background on the study: The subjects consisted of roughly 12 relapsed/refractory and roughly 15 treatment-naive individuals, with some 18 IGHV unmutated. Once patients had received a median roughly 11 months of treatment, range 6 to 36, response samples were obtained. Regarding the study as a whole: Among the clonotypes, public ones were uncommon and contracted or held stable on treatment. Clonality increased with ibrutinib response but returned toward baseline at progression.

The J gene is TRBJ1-2, the V gene TRBV9, with TRBD1 matching 9 bases. This receptor was taken from a human donor with chronic lymphocytic leukemia. The sequences come from PBMCs, collected after 24 months of ibrutinib treatment. CDR3 nucleotides: TGTGCCAGCAGCGCCCCGGGACAGGGATTCGGTGGCTACACCTTC. It translates to CASSAPGQGFGGYTF.